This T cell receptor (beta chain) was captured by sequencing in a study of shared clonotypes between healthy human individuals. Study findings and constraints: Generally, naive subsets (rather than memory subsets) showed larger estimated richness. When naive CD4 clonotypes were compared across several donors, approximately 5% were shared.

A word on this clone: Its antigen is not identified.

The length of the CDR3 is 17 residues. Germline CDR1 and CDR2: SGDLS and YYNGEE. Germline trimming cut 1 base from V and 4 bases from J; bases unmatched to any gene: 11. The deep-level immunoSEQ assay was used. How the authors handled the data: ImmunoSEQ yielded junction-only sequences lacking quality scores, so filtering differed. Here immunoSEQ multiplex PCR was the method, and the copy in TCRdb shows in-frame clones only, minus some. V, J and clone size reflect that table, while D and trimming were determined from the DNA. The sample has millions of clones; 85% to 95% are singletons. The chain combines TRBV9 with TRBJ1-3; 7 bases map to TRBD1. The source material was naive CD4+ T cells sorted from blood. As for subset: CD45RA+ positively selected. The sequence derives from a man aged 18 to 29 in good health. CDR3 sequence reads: CASSVLATGQIGNTIYF. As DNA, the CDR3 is TGTGCCAGCAGCGTACTTGCGACAGGGCAAATCGGAAACACCATATATTTT.